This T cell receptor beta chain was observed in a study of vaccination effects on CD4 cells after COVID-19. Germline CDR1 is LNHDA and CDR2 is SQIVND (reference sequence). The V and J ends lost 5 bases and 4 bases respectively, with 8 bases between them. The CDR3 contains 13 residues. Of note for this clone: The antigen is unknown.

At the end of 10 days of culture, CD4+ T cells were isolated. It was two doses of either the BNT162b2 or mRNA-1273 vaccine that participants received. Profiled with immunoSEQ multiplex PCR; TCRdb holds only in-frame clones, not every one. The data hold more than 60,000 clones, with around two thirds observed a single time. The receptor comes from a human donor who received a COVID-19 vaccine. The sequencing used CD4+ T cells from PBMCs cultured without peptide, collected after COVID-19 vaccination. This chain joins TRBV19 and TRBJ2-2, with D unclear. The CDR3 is CASSSSVTGELFF. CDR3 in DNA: TGTGCCAGTAGTTCCTCGGTCACCGGGGAGCTGTTTTTT.